The sequence of this T cell receptor (beta chain) was determined in a study of regulatory T cells in long-lasting Graves disease. Background on the study: New Graves' disease cases had less than 3 months of antithyroid drugs. Study-level points and caveats: Patients whose Graves' disease persisted exhibited lower TCR diversity than those newly diagnosed.

After removal of 6 bases from V and 0 bases from J, the junction contained 5 bases not matched to a gene. Per germline, CDR1 SNHLY and CDR2 FYNNEI. The CDR3 contains 16 residues. Time point of the sample: newly diagnosed GD, antithyroid drugs for less than 3 months. Researchers made the TCR library from RNA that was extracted from PBMCs. Graves' disease diagnosis relied on American Thyroid Association guidelines. Arm-PCR of CDR3 regions and iRepertoire HTBI primers were used to build TCR beta libraries. TCRdb processed the multiplex PCR reads anew with MiXCR; each CDR3 protein has one entry. The repertoire includes 250,000 or so distinct CDR3 sequences, 20% to 25% of them detected once, and about 14% sits in the top ten. This clonotype showed up many times. Antigen: not known.

V usage is TRBV2 and J usage is TRBJ2-1; TRBD2 matches at 10 bases. The sequenced sample was peripheral blood mononuclear cells (PBMCs), obtained at new diagnosis, from a patient treated with antithyroid drugs. The sequence came from a female donor with Graves disease. CDR3 in amino acids: CASSRTSGSSYNEQFF. CDR3 bases: TGTGCCAGCAGCCGGACTAGCGGCTCCTCCTACAATGAGCAGTTCTTC. Looking up the rest from reference TRBV2 and TRBJ2-1 gives the full variable domain: EPEVTQTPSHQVTQMGQEVILRCVPISNHLYFYWYRQILGQKVEFLVSFYNNEISEKSEIFDDQFSVERPDGSNFTLKIRSTKLEDSAMYFCASSRTSGSSYNEQFFGPGTRLTVL.